The source of this T cell receptor (beta chain) is a study of cytomegalovirus exposure and HLA in healthy donors. V shed 5 bases and J 5 bases; nucleotides not matched to a gene: 14. The CDR3 has 18 residues. Germline values: CDR1 SGHVS, CDR2 FQNEAQ. The count of this clone is one. PCR involved 60 Vbeta and 13 Jbeta primers. Only in-frame clones appear in the TCRdb table, and some are missing; sequencing was by immunoSEQ multiplex PCR. Of 190,000 or so clones listed, under 85% were seen once; the top ten hold around 1.6%. This receptor was taken from a man aged 50 to 60 in good health and CMV-seronegative. Sequenced input: PBMCs. The chain couples TRBV7-8 to TRBJ2-3, with 12 positions matching TRBD2. CDR3 coding DNA: TGTGCCAGCAGCCATACAAACGCAAGGACTAGCGGGATAGATACGCAGTATTTT. This codes for CASSHTNARTSGIDTQYF. Based on the CDR3 plus reference TRBV7-8 and TRBJ2-3, the full variable domain is GAGVSQSPRYKVAKRGQDVALRCDPISGHVSLFWYQQALGQGPEFLTYFQNEAQLDKSGLPSDRFFAERPEGSVSTLKIQRTQQEDSAVYLCASSHTNARTSGIDTQYFGPGTRLTVL.